Below, one TCR beta chain is given with its context. What it binds is not known. The junction does not match germline at one end; this may be a read error. The sample is drawn from a study of PD-1 blockade in classical Hodgkin lymphoma. Study-wide context: A 3 mg/kg intravenous dose of nivolumab was received by patients every 2 weeks.

Points from the study as a whole: TCR diversity rose significantly by C4D1 in CD4+ but not CD8+ cells. Complete responders had baseline diversity similar to newly diagnosed patients. Some patients began nivolumab under 1 year after ASCT. These patients were excluded from later analyses.

Each and every patient relapsed after autologous stem cell transplantation, and patients got differing brentuximab vedotin exposure. Clones were sequenced by immunoSEQ multiplex PCR, and TCRdb holds only the in-frame ones, with some missing. The sample shows 65,000 to 95,000 clones, roughly nine tenths of them seen only once. The CDR3 is made up of 14 amino acids. Germline loops: CDR1 SGHAT, CDR2 FQDESV (reference sequence). This rearrangement joins TRBV11-1 to TRBJ2-7; tentative D call: TRBD2 (5 bases). The sequence was obtained from a human donor with classical Hodgkin lymphoma. The specimen comprised peripheral blood mononuclear cells (PBMCs), sampled at baseline. In DNA, the CDR3 is TGTGCCAGCAGCCTAGCACGGCGATCCTACGAGCAGTACTTC. Translating gives CASSLARRSYEQYF.